The 19 T cell receptor beta chains reported below all come from one sample, sequenced in a study of cytomegalovirus exposure and HLA in healthy donors. PCR employed 60 Vbeta and 13 Jbeta primers. Produced via immunoSEQ multiplex PCR; TCRdb's table is partial and in-frame only. The sample lists around 160,000 clones, 60% to 80% occurring once. The sequenced sample consisted of PBMCs. The receptors shown here come from a woman in her thirties or forties in good health and CMV-seropositive.

This chain connects TRBV15 to TRBJ2-4; 7 bases match TRBD2. Trimming took 8 bases from V and 6 from J; bases not matched to a gene: 4. This CDR3 region has 12 residues. CDR1 is LNHNV and CDR2 is YYDKDF in the germline V gene (reference sequence). The CDR3 is CATRGEGNIQYF. CDR3 bases: TGTGCCACCCGGGGGGAGGGAAACATTCAGTACTTC.

The chain carries TRBV2 and TRBJ2-7; D remains ambiguous. The CDR3 loop spans 12 amino acids. Per the germline V gene, CDR1 is SNHLY and CDR2 is FYNNEI. V gave up 3 bases and J gave up 2 bases, with 5 bases separating them. CDR3 coding DNA: TGTGCCAGCAGTGACCCGGCCTACGAGCAGTACTTC. It translates to CASSDPAYEQYF.

V usage is TRBV18 and J usage is TRBJ1-2, with 8 bases lining up with TRBD1. Trimming took 3 bases from V and 3 from J; bases not matched to a gene: 6. The CDR3 sequence is 15 residues long. Germline V gene data show CDR1 as KGHSH and CDR2 as LQKENI. CDR3 region: CASSPQVGQDYGYTF. The CDR3 DNA follows: TGTGCCAGCTCACCCCAAGTGGGACAGGACTATGGCTACACCTTC. Full variable domain (outside the CDR3, taken from reference TRBV18 and TRBJ1-2): NAGVMQNPRHLVRRRGQEARLRCSPMKGHSHVYWYRQLPEEGLKFMVYLQKENIIDESGMPKERFSAEFPKEGPSILRIQQVVRGDSAAYFCASSPQVGQDYGYTFGSGTRLTVV.

The V and J genes are TRBV6-5 and TRBJ2-2; D ambiguous. Between the trimmed V and J ends, which lost 1 base and 2 bases, there was a span of 11 bases. This CDR3 comprises 16 residues. Germline V CDR1 and CDR2: MNHEY, SVGAGI. The CDR3 loop reads CASSYLLLLNTGELFF. For the CDR3, the DNA is TGTGCCAGCAGTTACTTGCTACTACTTAACACCGGGGAGCTGTTTTTT.

The table lists this clone with a count of one. The chain recombines TRBV19 with TRBJ2-1; 10 nucleotides align to TRBD2. J gave up 3 bases and V 2 bases, and 7 bases lay outside the gene matches. The CDR3 loop spans 17 amino acids. CDR1 is LNHDA, CDR2 SQIVND, per germline (reference sequence). This chain's CDR3 is CASSIKKSGGVYNEQFF. In nucleotides, the CDR3 is TGTGCCAGTAGTATAAAGAAAAGCGGGGGGGTCTACAATGAGCAGTTCTTC.

In regard to this clone: Other DNA sequences in this specimen translate into the identical CDR3. The rearrangement uses TRBV28 and TRBJ2-7, with TRBD1 identical over 8 bases. The length of the CDR3 is 14 residues. Germline loops: CDR1 MDHEN, CDR2 SYDVKM. V dropped 6 bases and J dropped 0; count of bases not matched to a gene: 4. The CDR3 coding sequence is TGTGCCAGCAGGAGACAGGGGATCTCCTACGAGCAGTACTTC. Encoded protein: CASRRQGISYEQYF. The entire variable domain, with the rest obtained from reference TRBV28 and TRBJ2-7, is as follows: DVKVTQSSRYLVKRTGEKVFLECVQDMDHENMFWYRQDPGLGLRLIYFSYDVKMKEKGDIPEGYSVSREKKERFSLILESASTNQTSMYLCASRRQGISYEQYFGPGTRLTVT.

This chain links TRBV6-1 with TRBJ2-7, with 9 bases matching TRBD1. The CDR3 length is 15 residues. V shed 6 bases, J shed 1 base, and the junction held 7 bases outside the gene matches. Germline CDR1 and CDR2: MNHNS and SASEGT. The CDR3 region is CASRGTGTGSYEQYF. The CDR3 region has the DNA TGTGCCAGCAGGGGTACCGGGACAGGGTCCTACGAGCAGTACTTC.

The CDR3 protein is CASSQEAFRSGGSWNEQFF. The CDR3 DNA reads as TGTGCCAGCAGCCAAGAAGCCTTCAGGAGCGGGGGGTCGTGGAATGAGCAGTTCTTC. V gene TRBV4-2 combines with J gene TRBJ2-1; the match to TRBD2 covers 9 bases. J was trimmed by 7 bases and V by 0 bases; bases with no gene match: 16. The CDR3 has 19 amino acids. Germline lookup yields CDR1 LGHNA and CDR2 YNFKEQ.

This chain joins TRBV2 and TRBJ2-7; a weak D match, TRBD1 (5 bases). This CDR3 is built from 13 residues. The V gene lost 6 bases and the J gene lost 6 bases, with 15 bases spanning the gap. Germline CDR1 SNHLY, CDR2 FYNNEI. The CDR3 DNA follows: TGTGCCAGCAGGTACCAGGGCTGGGGCGAGCAGTACTTC. Translation: CASRYQGWGEQYF. Supplemented by reference TRBV2 and TRBJ2-7, the full variable domain reads EPEVTQTPSHQVTQMGQEVILRCVPISNHLYFYWYRQILGQKVEFLVSFYNNEISEKSEIFDDQFSVERPDGSNFTLKIRSTKLEDSAMYFCASRYQGWGEQYFGPGTRLTVT.

In regard to this clone: Germline and junction disagree at one end, which may indicate a read error. Other DNA sequences from this sample encode an identical CDR3 as well. J is TRBJ1-2 and V is TRBV4-2, with D maybe TRBD1 (5 bases). Germline V gene lookup returns CDR1 LGHNA and CDR2 YNFKEQ. The CDR3 covers 15 residues. The CDR3 loop reads CTSSQDRTKGSGYTF. In DNA form, the CDR3 reads TGTACCAGCAGCCAAGATAGGACAAAGGGGTCTGGCTACACCTTC.

This chain joins TRBV11-2 and TRBJ2-7; 7 bases are a match to TRBD2. The ends lost 0 bases at V and 2 bases at J; junction bases unmatched: 7. Looked up from germline, CDR1 is SGHAT and CDR2 is FQNNGV. The CDR3 totals 16 residues. The CDR3 DNA sequence: TGTGCCAGCAGCTTAGAAGGCGGGAGACCTACCTACGAGCAGTACTTC. Its translation is CASSLEGGRPTYEQYF.

The chain employs TRBV6-6 and TRBJ2-5, with TRBD2 matching 10 bases. Germline V gene sequence: CDR1 MNHNY, CDR2 SVGAGI (reference sequence). The CDR3 has 14 residues. J lost 5 bases, V lost 6 bases, and 6 bases had no gene match. The CDR3 DNA follows: TGTGCCAGCAGAGTAGCGGGGGGCGGGGAGACCCAGTACTTC. This gives the protein CASRVAGGGETQYF.

V gene TRBV5-4 combines with J gene TRBJ1-2; D is possibly TRBD1 (6 bases). The CDR3 covers 13 residues. V lost 4 bases and J lost 7, with 14 bases in between. In germline, CDR1 is SGHNT, CDR2 YYREEE (reference sequence). The CDR3 loop is CASSEQGRSGYTF. CDR3 bases: TGTGCCAGCAGCGAACAGGGTAGGAGTGGCTACACCTTC.

V is TRBV6-1 and J is TRBJ1-2, with D possibly being TRBD1 (5 bases). The germline CDR1 and CDR2 sequences are MNHNS and SASEGT. There are 15 residues in the CDR3. V was pared by 6 bases and J by 8 bases, with 22 bases between. This CDR3 is CASSSRLGTVDGYTF. CDR3 DNA: TGTGCCAGCAGCAGCAGACTAGGGACGGTGGACGGCTACACCTTC.

V usage is TRBV27 and J usage is TRBJ1-2, with D uncertain. The CDR3 runs to 14 residues. With 5 bases removed from V and 4 bases from J, the gap between germline ends came to 14 bases. Germline CDR1 MNHEY, CDR2 SMNVEV (reference sequence). CDR3 bases: TGTGCCAGCAGTCCCCGAGAGAGGAGCTATGGCTACACCTTC. This translates into CASSPRERSYGYTF.

The CDR3 DNA sequence: TGCAGCACGCGGACAGAAAACTCCTACGAGCAGTACTTC. This sequence encodes CSTRTENSYEQYF. This chain links TRBV29-1 with TRBJ2-7, with a weak D call TRBD1 (6 bases). The CDR3 runs to 13 residues. Trimming pared 8 bases from V and 0 bases from J, leaving 14 bases between. Germline V gene data show CDR1 as SQVTM and CDR2 as ANQGSEA.

The J gene is TRBJ1-2, the V gene TRBV27, with 8 bases identical to TRBD1. The V gene end was trimmed by 6 bases and the J gene end by 8 bases; junction bases not matched to a gene: 5. CDR1 and CDR2 (germline): MNHEY, SMNVEV (reference sequence). This CDR3 spans 12 amino acids. In nucleotides, the CDR3 is TGTGCCAGCAGCCGACAGGGGCAAGGCTACACCTTC. This gives the protein CASSRQGQGYTF.

This sequence joins TRBV2 and TRBJ1-2; D is unclear. From germline, CDR1 is SNHLY and CDR2 FYNNEI. Trimming removed 3 bases from V and 4 bases from J, with 9 bases in between. The CDR3 loop spans 13 amino acids. This CDR3 is CASSENSSYGYTF. The CDR3 DNA reads as TGTGCCAGCAGTGAGAACAGCTCCTATGGCTACACCTTC.

The genes are TRBV7-6 and TRBJ2-7, with 9 bases identical to TRBD1. The CDR3 is made up of 14 amino acids. Per the germline V gene, CDR1 is SGHVS and CDR2 is FNYEAQ. Trimming at V came to 4 bases and at J to 6 bases, leaving 7 bases not matched to a gene. CDR3 in amino acids: CASSSGQGMSEQYF. The CDR3 DNA sequence: TGTGCCAGCAGCTCGGGACAGGGTATGAGCGAGCAGTACTTC.